Listed below are T cell receptor beta chains from one sample, sequenced in a study of glioma-infiltrating T cells. TCRdb re-called the multiplex PCR reads with MiXCR, one entry per CDR3 protein. This sample carries under 200,000 distinct CDR3 sequences, over 40% of them seen once, and the ten largest clones take 5% to 5.5%. Sequencing used glioma tissue, nonneoplastic brain tissue, or PBMCs (not recorded which). These receptors all stem from a human donor with low-grade glioma or glioblastoma, undergoing nonglioma brain surgery, or in good health (not recorded which). The CDR3 runs from the conserved cysteine through the conserved F or W. The order of the fields is clone size, J gene, V gene, D gene, CDR3 protein, CDR3 DNA. A D gene is named only where the DNA matches it firmly. A clone size is listed for some rows: how often the clone was seen (once, few, many), or a class if it is expanded.

many | TRBJ2-7 | TRBV7-9 | - | CASSSDGPYEQYF | TGTGCCAGCAGCTCGGACGGACCCTACGAGCAGTACTTC
- | TRBJ1-5 | TRBV6-2/TRBV6-3 | - | CASSRRRPGTGSNQPQHF | TGTGCCAGCTCACGTCGTAGGCCCGGGACGGGGAGCAATCAGCCCCAGCATTTT
many | TRBJ1-5 | TRBV24-1 | - | CATSDPTDNQPQHF | TGTGCCACCAGTGATCCGACAGACAATCAGCCCCAGCATTTT
many | TRBJ1-2 | TRBV7-2 | - | CASSLDGGGYTF | TGTGCCAGCAGCTTGGATGGGGGAGGCTACACCTTC
- | TRBJ1-6 | TRBV20-1 | - | CSARGRPQPSPLHF | TGCAGTGCTAGAGGCCGGCCCCAGCCCTCACCCCTCCACTTT
- | TRBJ2-7 | TRBV3-1 | TRBD2 | CASSQAGGSYEQYF | TGTGCCAGCAGCCAAGCCGGGGGGAGTTACGAGCAGTACTTC
few | TRBJ2-3 | TRBV28 | - | CASSLAGPDTQYF | TGTGCCAGCAGTTTAGCGGGCCCAGATACGCAGTATTTT
- | TRBJ1-1 | TRBV5-8 | - | CASRMRRNFEAFF | TGTGCCAGCAGGATGAGACGGAATTTTGAAGCTTTCTTT
many | TRBJ2-3 | TRBV7-2 | - | CASSPYVLRDTQYF | TGTGCCAGCAGCCCCTACGTGCTCCGGGATACGCAGTATTTT
many | TRBJ2-3 | TRBV28 | - | CASSVMFHTQYF | TGTGCCAGCAGTGTAATGTTCCATACGCAGTATTTT
- | TRBJ2-5 | TRBV7-7 | - | CASSLTSLGETEYF | TGTGCCAGCAGCTTAACTAGCTTGGGCGAGACCGAGTACTTC
once | TRBJ2-7 | TRBV6-2/TRBV6-3 | TRBD2 | CASSEGGRASYEQYF | TGTGCCAGCAGTGAAGGCGGGAGGGCCTCCTACGAGCAGTACTTC
many | TRBJ1-2 | TRBV3-1 | - | CASSQDLGNAGYGYTF | TGTGCCAGCAGCCAAGATCTCGGCAACGCGGGATATGGCTACACCTTC
- | TRBJ2-3 | TRBV2 | TRBD2 | CASLSGYDSDTQYF | TGTGCCAGCCTTAGCGGGTATGATTCAGATACGCAGTATTTT
many | TRBJ2-1 | TRBV28 | - | CASSSYSNEQFF | TGTGCCAGCAGTTCCTATTCCAATGAGCAGTTCTTC
many | TRBJ2-7 | TRBV20-1 | TRBD2 | CSANYGTSSYEQYF | TGCAGTGCTAATTACGGGACTAGCTCCTACGAGCAGTACTTC
- | TRBJ2-1 | TRBV6-2/TRBV6-3 | - | CASSYSRGGLGYEQFF | TGTGCCAGCAGTTACTCGAGGGGGGGACTTGGCTATGAGCAGTTCTTC
- | TRBJ2-3 | TRBV20-1 | TRBD1 | CSARTRTGRISDTKYF | TGCAGTGCTAGAACCAGGACAGGGAGGATCTCAGATACGAAGTATTTT
many | TRBJ1-4 | TRBV18 | - | CASSPVSQATNEKLFF | TGTGCCAGCTCACCAGTATCACAAGCAACTAATGAAAAACTGTTTTTT
many | TRBJ1-3 | TRBV6-1 | - | CASSQDRFSGNTIYF | TGTGCCAGCAGTCAGGACAGATTCTCTGGAAACACCATATATTTT
many | TRBJ2-1 | TRBV20-1 | TRBD2 | CSARGGSGTSSYNEQFF | TGCAGTGCTAGAGGGGGTTCCGGGACTAGCTCCTACAATGAGCAGTTCTTC
few | TRBJ1-2 | TRBV2 | TRBD1 | CASSEVVPMTGSERTF | TGTGCCAGCAGTGAAGTCGTTCCGATGACAGGGTCCGAGCGCACCTTC
- | TRBJ2-7 | TRBV3-1 | TRBD1 | CASRRTTGTGSYEQYF | TGTGCCAGCAGGCGTACTACCGGGACAGGGAGTTACGAGCAGTACTTC
many | TRBJ2-1 | TRBV6-2/TRBV6-3 | - | CASSYLAALLPYNEQFF | TGTGCCAGCAGTTACTTAGCGGCCCTACTTCCCTACAATGAGCAGTTCTTC
- | TRBJ1-2 | TRBV4-2 | - | CASSQVGVGYGYTF | TGTGCCAGCAGCCAAGTGGGGGTGGGCTATGGCTACACCTTC
many | TRBJ2-2 | TRBV27 | TRBD2 | CASRRSGAWGDTGELFF | TGTGCCAGCAGGAGGAGCGGGGCGTGGGGGGACACCGGGGAGCTGTTTTTT
many | TRBJ2-7 | TRBV28 | TRBD2 | CASSLSGNYEQYF | TGTGCCAGCAGTTTAAGCGGGAACTACGAGCAGTACTTC
few | TRBJ2-1 | TRBV6-1 | - | CASSEREYNEQFF | TGTGCCAGCAGTGAGAGGGAGTACAATGAGCAGTTCTTC
once | TRBJ1-3 | TRBV2 | - | CASSSLGGFGNTVYF | TGTGCCAGCAGTTCTCTCGGGGGCTTTGGAAACACCGTATATTTT
many | TRBJ2-1 | TRBV28 | - | CASRGRRGEEQFF | TGTGCCAGCCGAGGACGGCGGGGAGAAGAGCAGTTCTTC
many | TRBJ1-1 | TRBV7-2 | - | CASSLVWTEAFF | TGTGCCAGCAGCTTAGTCTGGACTGAAGCTTTCTTT
once | TRBJ1-2 | TRBV19 | - | CASPRENYGYTF | TGTGCCAGTCCCCGGGAAAACTATGGCTACACCTTC
many | TRBJ2-1 | TRBV6-1 | TRBD1 | CASSHGTGISYNEQFF | TGTGCCAGCAGCCACGGGACAGGTATATCCTACAATGAGCAGTTCTTC